This TCR beta chain was captured by sequencing in a study of shared clonotypes between healthy human individuals. General observations from the study: Clonotypes shared by all four sorted-subset donors had higher generation probabilities than non-shared clonotypes. Sorted-subset samples were not fully sequenced, rarefaction indicated. Compared with memory subsets, naive subsets generally had larger estimated richness.

Comment on this clone: Its cognate antigen is unknown.

Only in-frame clones appear in the TCRdb table, and some are missing; sequencing was by immunoSEQ multiplex PCR. The data show about 2.4 million clones, with under 95% seen just once and 0.36% held by the top ten. The V gene lost 4 bases and the J gene lost 6 bases, with 12 bases spanning the gap. Germline V lookup: CDR1 MRHNA, CDR2 SNTAGT. CDR3 length: 13 amino acids. The chain combines TRBV6-4 with TRBJ1-1; unclear D gene. The sequence was collected from a man younger than 30 in good health. Some clones in this sample may be carry-over from other donors' samples. Sequencing input: naive CD4+ T cells from PBMCs. Documented subset: CD45RA+ positively selected. CDR3 nucleotide sequence: TGTGCCAGCAGTGGTTCTCGGGGATCTGAAGCTTTCTTT. This gives the protein CASSGSRGSEAFF.